Listed below are T cell receptor beta chains from one sample, sequenced in a study of shared clonotypes between healthy human individuals. Data came from immunoSEQ multiplex PCR; TCRdb stores just in-frame clones and leaves some out. The table records about 1 million clones, 70% to 80% of them present only once. Sequencing was carried out using memory CD4+ T cells sorted from blood. The receptors originated from a man between 18 and 29 years old in good health. Each CDR3 is given with its conserved first and last residue. Each record gives: J gene, V gene, clone size, D gene, CDR3 length, CDR3 DNA, CDR3 protein. D genes are given only for firm matches. Not all rows give a size; the values are once, few, many and, for expanded clones, a class.

TRBJ1-1	TRBV10-2	-	TRBD1	12	TGCGCCAGCAGAGGACAGGAATTGAGAGCTTTCTTT	CASRGQELRAFF
TRBJ2-2	TRBV5-4	-	-	12	TGTGCCAGCAGCTCGGTTTTCGGGGAGCTGTTTTTT	CASSSVFGELFF
TRBJ1-5	TRBV6-6	-	TRBD1	13	TGTGCCAGCAGGCCGACAGGGAATCAGCCCCAGCATTTT	CASRPTGNQPQHF
TRBJ2-5	TRBV5-6	-	-	14	TGTGCCAGCAGCTTGGGATCTCCCCAAGAGACCCAGTACTTC	CASSLGSPQETQYF
TRBJ1-1	TRBV2	-	TRBD1	13	TGTGCCAGTACGGGACAGGCCGTAACTGAAGCTTTCTTT	CASTGQAVTEAFF
TRBJ2-5	TRBV7-8	-	TRBD2	16	TGTGCCAGCAGCTCCCTGTCCGGCAGCGGGAGAGAGACCCAGTACTTC	CASSSLSGSGRETQYF
TRBJ1-6	TRBV19	-	-	16	TGTGCCAGTAGTACCGGACGGAGCTCCTATAATTCACCCCTCCACTTT	CASSTGRSSYNSPLHF
TRBJ1-1	TRBV28	-	-	12	TGTGCCAGCAGTTTACGGGCGTTCGAAGCTTTCTTT	CASSLRAFEAFF
TRBJ2-4	TRBV27	-	TRBD2	17	TGTGCCAGCAGTTTATCTGGCAGGGAGGGGGCCAAAAACATTCAGTACTTC	CASSLSGREGAKNIQYF
TRBJ1-1	TRBV5-1	-	TRBD1	15	TGCGCCAGCAGCACGACAGGGGGCAGCGGCACTGAAGCTTTCTTT	CASSTTGGSGTEAFF
TRBJ2-7	TRBV7-2	-	TRBD2	16	TGTGCCAGCAGCTCTTTGACTAGCGGGAGGGTCTACGAGCAGTACTTC	CASSSLTSGRVYEQYF
TRBJ2-7	TRBV29-1	-	-	12	TGCAGCGTTGAGATGGGACCCTACGAGCAGTACTTC	CSVEMGPYEQYF
TRBJ2-1	TRBV19	-	-	15	TGTGCCAGTAGTACCAGGGAAAACTCCTACAATGAGCAGTTCTTC	CASSTRENSYNEQFF
TRBJ2-5	TRBV21-1	-	-	14	TGTGCCAGCAGCAAAGCGGGAGGGGAGGAGACCCAGTACTTC	CASSKAGGEETQYF
TRBJ2-6	TRBV2	-	TRBD1	19	TGTGTCAGCAATAGGGACAGGACAGGGGGTCTGTCTGGGGCCAACGTCCTGACTTTC	CVSNRDRTGGLSGANVLTF
TRBJ2-7	TRBV11-2	-	-	15	TGTGCCAGCAGCTTAGGGGTCACTAGGGACCACGAGCAGTACTTC	CASSLGVTRDHEQYF
TRBJ1-6	TRBV6-1	-	-	11	TGTGCCAGCAGGGGGACGGCGACCCTCCACTTT	CASRGTATLHF
TRBJ2-7	TRBV5-1	few	-	13	TGCGCCAGCAGCTTGGGCCCAGACTACGAGCAGTACTTC	CASSLGPDYEQYF
TRBJ1-5	TRBV4-3	few	-	13	TGCGCCAGCAGCCAGATTTTTGGACAGCCCCAGCATTTT	CASSQIFGQPQHF
TRBJ2-1	TRBV5-1	few	TRBD2	14	TGCGCCAGCAGCACTAGCGGGACCTACAATGAGCAGTTCTTC	CASSTSGTYNEQFF
TRBJ2-1	TRBV5-1	-	TRBD2	15	TGCGCCAGCAGCATCCTAGCGGGAGCCGACAATGAGCAGTTCTTC	CASSILAGADNEQFF
TRBJ2-3	TRBV25-1	-	TRBD2	14	TGTGCCAGCTCTCCGGGACTAGCAACAGATACGCAGTATTTT	CASSPGLATDTQYF